This T cell receptor beta chain was recovered during a study of shared clonotypes between healthy human individuals. Broader study findings: When compared with the clonotypes that were shared by all four sorted-subset donors, the non-shared clonotypes turned out to have lower generation probabilities.

Notes on this clone: Antigen unknown.

Germline V gene data show CDR1 as MNHNS and CDR2 as SASEGT. CDR3 size: 13 residues. Trimming stripped 2 bases from V and 8 bases from J, with 10 bases between. Sequencing used immunoSEQ multiplex PCR; TCRdb keeps in-frame clones, though not all of them. The sample includes 2 million to 3 million clones, 90% to 95% seen only once; the top ten take about 0.38%. This chain uses TRBV6-1 with TRBJ1-3; no reliable D call. The sequence came from a man between 18 and 29 years old in good health. Some clones in this sample may be carry-over from other donors' samples. Sequencing was done on a sample of naive CD4+ T cells from PBMCs. Subset of the sample: CD45RA+ positively selected. CDR3 residues: CASSERFSDTIYF. The CDR3 DNA follows: TGTGCCAGCAGTGAACGATTCTCGGACACCATATATTTT.